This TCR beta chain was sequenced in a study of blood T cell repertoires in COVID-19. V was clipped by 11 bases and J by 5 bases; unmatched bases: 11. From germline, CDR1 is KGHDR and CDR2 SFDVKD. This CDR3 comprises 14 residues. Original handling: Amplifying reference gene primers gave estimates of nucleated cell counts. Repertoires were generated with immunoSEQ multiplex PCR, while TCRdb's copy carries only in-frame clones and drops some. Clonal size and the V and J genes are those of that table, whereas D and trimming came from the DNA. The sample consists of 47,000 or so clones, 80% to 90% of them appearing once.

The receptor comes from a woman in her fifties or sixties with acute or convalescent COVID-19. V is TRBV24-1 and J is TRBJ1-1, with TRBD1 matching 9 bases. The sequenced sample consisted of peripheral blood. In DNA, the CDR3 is TGTGCCATAAACCAACCCGGGACAGGGACTGAAGCTTTCTTT. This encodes CAINQPGTGTEAFF.